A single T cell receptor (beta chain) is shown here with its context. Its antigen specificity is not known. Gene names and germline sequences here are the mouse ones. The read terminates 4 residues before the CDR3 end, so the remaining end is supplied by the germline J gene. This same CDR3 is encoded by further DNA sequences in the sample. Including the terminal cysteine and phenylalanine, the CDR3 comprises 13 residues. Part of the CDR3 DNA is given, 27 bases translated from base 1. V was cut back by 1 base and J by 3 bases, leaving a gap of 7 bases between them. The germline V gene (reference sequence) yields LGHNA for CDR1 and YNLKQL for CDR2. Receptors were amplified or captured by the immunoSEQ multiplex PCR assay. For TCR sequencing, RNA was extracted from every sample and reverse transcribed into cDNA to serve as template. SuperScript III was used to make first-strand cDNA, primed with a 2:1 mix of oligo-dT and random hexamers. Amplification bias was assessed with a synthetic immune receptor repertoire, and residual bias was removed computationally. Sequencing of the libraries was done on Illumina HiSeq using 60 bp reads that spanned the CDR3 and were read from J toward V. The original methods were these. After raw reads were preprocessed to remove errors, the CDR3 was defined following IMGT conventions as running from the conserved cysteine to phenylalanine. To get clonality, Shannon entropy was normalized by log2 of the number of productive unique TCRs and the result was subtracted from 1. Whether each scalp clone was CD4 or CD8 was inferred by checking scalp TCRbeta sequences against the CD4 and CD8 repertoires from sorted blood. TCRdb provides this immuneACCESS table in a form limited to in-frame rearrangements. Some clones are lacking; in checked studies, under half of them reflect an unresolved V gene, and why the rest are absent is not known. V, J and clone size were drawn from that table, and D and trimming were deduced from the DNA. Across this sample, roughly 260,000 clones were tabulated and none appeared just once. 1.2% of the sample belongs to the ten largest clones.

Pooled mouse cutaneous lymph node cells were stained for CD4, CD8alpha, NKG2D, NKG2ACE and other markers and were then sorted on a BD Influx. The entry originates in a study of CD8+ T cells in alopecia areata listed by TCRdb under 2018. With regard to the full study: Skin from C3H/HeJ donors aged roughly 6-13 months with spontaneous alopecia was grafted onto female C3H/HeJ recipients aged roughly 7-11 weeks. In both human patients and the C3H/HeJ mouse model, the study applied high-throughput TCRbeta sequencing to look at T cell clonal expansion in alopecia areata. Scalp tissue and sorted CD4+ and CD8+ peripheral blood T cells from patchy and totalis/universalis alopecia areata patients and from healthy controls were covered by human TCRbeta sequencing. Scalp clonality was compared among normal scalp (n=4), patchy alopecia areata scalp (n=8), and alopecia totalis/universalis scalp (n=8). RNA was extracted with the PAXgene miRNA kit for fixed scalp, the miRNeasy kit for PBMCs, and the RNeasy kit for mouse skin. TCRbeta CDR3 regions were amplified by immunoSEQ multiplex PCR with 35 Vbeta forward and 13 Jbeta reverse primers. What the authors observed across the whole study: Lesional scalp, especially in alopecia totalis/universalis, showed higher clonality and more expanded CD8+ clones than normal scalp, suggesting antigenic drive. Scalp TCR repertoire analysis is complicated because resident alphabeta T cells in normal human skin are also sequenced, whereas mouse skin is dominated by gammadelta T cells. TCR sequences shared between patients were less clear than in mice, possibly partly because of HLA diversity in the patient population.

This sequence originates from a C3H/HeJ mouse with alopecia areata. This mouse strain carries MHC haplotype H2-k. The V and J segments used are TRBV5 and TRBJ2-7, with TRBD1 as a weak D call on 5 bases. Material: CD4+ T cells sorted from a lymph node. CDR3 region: CASSQGQIYEQYF. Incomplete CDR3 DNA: TGTGCCAGCAGCCAAGGACAGATCTAT.